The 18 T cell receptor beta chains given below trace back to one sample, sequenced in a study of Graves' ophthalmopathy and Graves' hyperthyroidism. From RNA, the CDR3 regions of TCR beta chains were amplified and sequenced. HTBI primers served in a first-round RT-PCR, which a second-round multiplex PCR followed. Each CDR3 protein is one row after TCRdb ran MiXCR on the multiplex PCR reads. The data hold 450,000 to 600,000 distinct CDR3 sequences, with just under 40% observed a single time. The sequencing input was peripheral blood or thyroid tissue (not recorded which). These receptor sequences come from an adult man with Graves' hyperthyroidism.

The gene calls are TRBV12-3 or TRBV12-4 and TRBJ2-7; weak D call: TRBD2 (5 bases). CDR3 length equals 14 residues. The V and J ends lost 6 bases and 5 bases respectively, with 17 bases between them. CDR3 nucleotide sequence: TGTGCCAGCAGCTCTCCGCCGGGCGGGCACGAGCAGTACTTC. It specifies CASSSPPGGHEQYF.

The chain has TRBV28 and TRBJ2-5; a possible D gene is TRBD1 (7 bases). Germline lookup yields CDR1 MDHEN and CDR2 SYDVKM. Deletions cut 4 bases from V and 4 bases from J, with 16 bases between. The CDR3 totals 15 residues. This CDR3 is CASSSGGPVGETQYF. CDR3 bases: TGTGCCAGCAGTTCAGGGGGGCCCGTGGGAGAGACCCAGTACTTC.

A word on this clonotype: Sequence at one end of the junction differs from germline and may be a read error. The CDR3 reads CASSYGTGGRHSGNTIYF. In DNA, the CDR3 is TGTGCCAGCAGTTACGGGACAGGGGGCCGTCACTCTGGAAACACCATATATTTT. The gene calls are TRBV10-3 and TRBJ1-3, with 12 bases aligning to TRBD1. Germline V gene sequence: CDR1 ENHRY, CDR2 SYGVKD. The CDR3 runs 18 residues.

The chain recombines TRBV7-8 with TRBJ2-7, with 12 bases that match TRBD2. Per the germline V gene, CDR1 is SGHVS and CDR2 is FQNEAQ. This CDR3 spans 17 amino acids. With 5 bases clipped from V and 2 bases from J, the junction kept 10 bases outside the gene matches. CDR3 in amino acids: CASSQTTGTSGPYEQYF. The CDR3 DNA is TGTGCCAGCAGCCAAACCACCGGGACTAGCGGGCCCTACGAGCAGTACTTC. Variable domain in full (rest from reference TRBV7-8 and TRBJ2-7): GAGVSQSPRYKVAKRGQDVALRCDPISGHVSLFWYQQALGQGPEFLTYFQNEAQLDKSGLPSDRFFAERPEGSVSTLKIQRTQQEDSAVYLCASSQTTGTSGPYEQYFGPGTRLTVT.

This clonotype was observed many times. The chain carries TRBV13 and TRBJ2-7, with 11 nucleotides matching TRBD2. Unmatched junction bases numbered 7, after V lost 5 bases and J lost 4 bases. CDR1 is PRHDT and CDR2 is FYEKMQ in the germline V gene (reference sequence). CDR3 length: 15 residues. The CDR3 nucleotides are TGTGCCAGCAGCCCAACGACTAGCGGGATATACGAGCAGTACTTC. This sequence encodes CASSPTTSGIYEQYF.

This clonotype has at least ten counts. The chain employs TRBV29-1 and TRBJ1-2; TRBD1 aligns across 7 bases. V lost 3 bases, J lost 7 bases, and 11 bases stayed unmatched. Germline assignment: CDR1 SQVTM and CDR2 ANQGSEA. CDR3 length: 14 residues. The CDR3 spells CSVELRGGPAGYTF. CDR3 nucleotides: TGCAGCGTTGAGCTTAGAGGGGGCCCTGCTGGCTACACCTTC.

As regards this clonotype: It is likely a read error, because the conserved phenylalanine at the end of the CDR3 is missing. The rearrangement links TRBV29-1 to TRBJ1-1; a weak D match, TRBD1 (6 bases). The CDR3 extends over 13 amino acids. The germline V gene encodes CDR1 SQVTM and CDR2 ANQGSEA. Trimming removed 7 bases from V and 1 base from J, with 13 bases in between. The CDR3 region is CSAMKGGNTEAFL. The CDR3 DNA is TGCAGCGCTATGAAAGGGGGGAACACTGAAGCTTTCCTT.

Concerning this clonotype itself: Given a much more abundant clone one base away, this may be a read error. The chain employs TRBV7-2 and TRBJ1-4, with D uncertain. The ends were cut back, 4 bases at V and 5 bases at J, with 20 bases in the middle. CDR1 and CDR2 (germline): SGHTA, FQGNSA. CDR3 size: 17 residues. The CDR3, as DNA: TGTGCCAGCAGCTCCCTCCAGGCCCAAAATCCGAATGAAAAACTGTTTTTT. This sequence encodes CASSSLQAQNPNEKLFF.

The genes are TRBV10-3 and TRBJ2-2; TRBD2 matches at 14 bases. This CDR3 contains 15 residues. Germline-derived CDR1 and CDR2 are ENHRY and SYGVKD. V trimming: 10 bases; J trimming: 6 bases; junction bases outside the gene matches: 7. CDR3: CATLGLAGDPGELFF. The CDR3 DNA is TGTGCCACCCTGGGACTAGCGGGAGATCCCGGGGAGCTGTTTTTT.

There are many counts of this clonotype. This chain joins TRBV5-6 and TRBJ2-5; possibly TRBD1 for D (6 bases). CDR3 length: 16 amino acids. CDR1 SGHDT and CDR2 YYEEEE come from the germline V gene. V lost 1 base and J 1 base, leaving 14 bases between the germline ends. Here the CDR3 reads CASSLRDRSFQETQYF. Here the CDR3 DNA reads TGTGCCAGCAGCTTGCGAGACAGGAGCTTCCAAGAGACCCAGTACTTC.

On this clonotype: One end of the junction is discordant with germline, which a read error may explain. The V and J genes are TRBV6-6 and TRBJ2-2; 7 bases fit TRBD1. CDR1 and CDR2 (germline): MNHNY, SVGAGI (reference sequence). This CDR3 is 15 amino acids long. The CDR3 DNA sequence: TGTGCCAGCAGCGGGCCGACAGGGAACACCGGGGAGCTGTCTTGG. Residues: CASSGPTGNTGELSW.

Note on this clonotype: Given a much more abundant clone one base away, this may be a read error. CDR3 bases: TGCAGCGTTCAGGAGTTCACTGGGGCCAACGTCCTGGCTTTC. As protein: CSVQEFTGANVLAF. V usage is TRBV29-1 and J usage is TRBJ2-6; D may be TRBD1 (5 bases). The CDR3 loop spans 14 amino acids. From germline, CDR1 is SQVTM and CDR2 ANQGSEA. The entire variable domain, with the rest obtained from reference TRBV29-1 and TRBJ2-6, is as follows: SAVISQKPSRDICQRGTSLTIQCQVDSQVTMMFWYRQQPGQSLTLIATANQGSEATYESGFVIDKFPISRPNLTFSTLTVSNMSPEDSSIYLCSVQEFTGANVLAFGAGSRLTVL.

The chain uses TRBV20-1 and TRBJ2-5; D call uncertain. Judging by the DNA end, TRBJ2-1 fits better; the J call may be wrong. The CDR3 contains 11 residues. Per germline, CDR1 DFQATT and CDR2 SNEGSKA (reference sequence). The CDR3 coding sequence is TGCAGTGCCCTTAATCTCGGTGAGCAGTTCTTC. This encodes CSALNLGEQFF.

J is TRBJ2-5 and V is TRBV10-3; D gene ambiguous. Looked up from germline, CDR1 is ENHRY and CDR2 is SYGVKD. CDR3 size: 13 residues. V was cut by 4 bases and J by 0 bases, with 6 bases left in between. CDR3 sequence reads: CAISGVNQETQYF. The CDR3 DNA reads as TGTGCCATCAGTGGGGTCAACCAAGAGACCCAGTACTTC.

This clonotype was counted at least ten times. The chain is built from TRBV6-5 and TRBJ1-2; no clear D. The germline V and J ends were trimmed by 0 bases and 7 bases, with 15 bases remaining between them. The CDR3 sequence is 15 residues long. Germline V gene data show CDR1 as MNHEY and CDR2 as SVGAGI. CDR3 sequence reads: CASSYSSRATVGYTF. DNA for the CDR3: TGTGCCAGCAGTTACTCGTCAAGGGCCACTGTTGGCTACACCTTC.

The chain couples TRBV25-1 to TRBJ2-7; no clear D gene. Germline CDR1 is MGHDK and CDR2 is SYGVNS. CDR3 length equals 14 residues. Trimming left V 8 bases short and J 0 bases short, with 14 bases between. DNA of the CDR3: TGTGCCAGCGTTGCCCTGGGAAGCTCCTACGAGCAGTACTTC. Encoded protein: CASVALGSSYEQYF.

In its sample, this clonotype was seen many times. CDR3 bases: TGCAGTGCTAGAGATCCAGCGGGAGAGCTCTACGAGCAGTACTTC. Its protein is CSARDPAGELYEQYF. The rearrangement uses TRBV20-1 and TRBJ2-7, with 8 bases matching TRBD2. Germline V CDR1 and CDR2: DFQATT, SNEGSKA (reference sequence). The V segment lost 0 bases and the J segment 3 bases; nucleotides outside the gene matches: 7. This CDR3 has 15 residues.

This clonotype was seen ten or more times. The CDR3 DNA reads TGTGCCAGCAGCTTACAGGAGAGATACCCGCAAGAGACCCAGTACTTC. Protein product: CASSLQERYPQETQYF. This chain uses TRBV11-2 with TRBJ2-5, with D unclear. The germline V gene has CDR1 SGHAT and CDR2 FQNNGV. This CDR3 contains 16 residues. V was trimmed by 2 bases and J by 2 bases, leaving 15 bases between them.